Shown below are 20 T cell receptor beta chains from a single sample sequenced in a study of blood T cell repertoires in COVID-19 (dated by TCRdb to the early 2020s). Library preparation employed the immunoSEQ multiplex PCR assay. TCRdb obtained this table from immuneACCESS and retained in-frame rearrangements with V and J assigned. These tables miss some clones; where compared with another copy, unresolved V genes account for less than half of the shortfall, and the remainder is unexplained. The sample yields about 260,000 clones; around 90% were counted once. The ten largest clonotypes hold 5.2% of the sample. Sequenced input: peripheral blood. These receptors all come from an older woman with COVID-19, enrolled during active disease.

V and J are TRBV19 and TRBJ1-5, with D maybe TRBD1 (6 bases). The germline CDR1 and CDR2 sequences are LNHDA and SQIVND (reference sequence). The ends were cut back, 5 bases at V and 3 bases at J, with 14 bases in the middle. The CDR3 contains 15 residues. Here the CDR3 reads CASSRQAGANQPQHF. The CDR3 DNA is TGTGCCAGTAGTCGCCAGGCGGGGGCCAATCAGCCCCAGCATTTT.

The chain uses TRBV19 and TRBJ1-5; 7 bases match TRBD1. The germline CDR1 and CDR2 sequences are LNHDA and SQIVND (reference sequence). The V gene end was trimmed by 9 bases and the J gene end by 6 bases; junction bases not matched to a gene: 5. The CDR3 has 12 amino acids. CDR3 amino acids: CASKQGLQPQHF. Here the CDR3 DNA reads TGTGCCAGCAAACAGGGGCTTCAGCCCCAGCATTTT.

This rearrangement joins TRBV28 to TRBJ2-1; 9 bases map to TRBD2. J lost 8 bases, V lost 4 bases, and 6 bases had no gene match. This CDR3 contains 14 residues. Per germline, CDR1 MDHEN and CDR2 SYDVKM. This chain's CDR3 is CASSSGLASDEQFF. The CDR3 DNA reads as TGTGCCAGCAGTTCAGGACTAGCGAGCGATGAGCAGTTCTTC.

The V gene is TRBV2, the J gene TRBJ2-3; TRBD2 might be the D (6 bases). The V gene's germline CDR1 is SNHLY and CDR2 FYNNEI. The CDR3 totals 17 residues. V shed 6 bases and J shed 0 bases, with 19 bases lying between them. The chain's CDR3 is CASRFQTGGTSTDTQYF. Written as DNA, the CDR3 is TGTGCCAGCAGATTTCAAACCGGGGGTACTAGCACAGATACGCAGTATTTT.

The chain joins TRBV6-5 to TRBJ1-2; 8 bases align to TRBD1. Germline CDR1 and CDR2: MNHEY and SVGAGI. Trimming took 6 bases from V and 8 from J; bases not matched to a gene: 11. This CDR3 region has 14 residues. CDR3 nucleotides: TGTGCCAGCAGAGAGCGGACAGGGCGCGGGGGCTACACCTTC. This sequence encodes CASRERTGRGGYTF.

The genes are TRBV7-2 and TRBJ2-1, with D possibly TRBD1 on 5 matching bases. The V gene lost 1 base and the J gene lost 10 bases, with 14 bases spanning the gap. The V gene's germline CDR1 is SGHTA and CDR2 FQGNSA. This CDR3 region has 14 residues. The CDR3 region has the DNA TGTGCCAGCAGCTTAGAAAGGACAAGGGCCGAGCAGTTCTTC. Its protein is CASSLERTRAEQFF.

V usage is TRBV9 and J usage is TRBJ2-1; TRBD2 matches at 10 bases. The junction had 5 bases not matched to a gene; V was cut back by 3 bases and J by 2 bases. Germline V gene sequence: CDR1 SGDLS, CDR2 YYNGEE. This CDR3 spans 16 amino acids. CDR3 residues: CASSGLAGVTYNEQFF. The CDR3 DNA is TGTGCCAGCAGCGGGCTAGCGGGAGTCACCTACAATGAGCAGTTCTTC. The full variable domain, completed using reference TRBV9 and TRBJ2-1, is DSGVTQTPKHLITATGQRVTLRCSPRSGDLSVYWYQQSLDQGLQFLIQYYNGEERAKGNILERFSAQQFPDLHSELNLSSLELGDSALYFCASSGLAGVTYNEQFFGPGTRLTVL.

This rearrangement joins TRBV19 to TRBJ2-7, with D possibly being TRBD1 (5 bases). Germline CDR1 and CDR2: LNHDA and SQIVND (reference sequence). Trimming stripped 5 bases from V and 0 bases from J, with 23 bases between. The CDR3 is 18 amino acids. In DNA form, the CDR3 reads TGTGCCAGTAGTCGTGGGGCGTCCACCCCTGTGTCCTCCTACGAGCAGTACTTC. Translating gives CASSRGASTPVSSYEQYF.

The gene calls are TRBV6-2 or TRBV6-3 and TRBJ1-1, with D unresolved. V was trimmed by 0 bases and J by 6 bases, leaving 8 bases between them. The CDR3 runs 13 residues. Germline V gene sequence: CDR1 MNHEY, CDR2 SVGEGT. CDR3 protein: CASSYSGVPEAFF. The CDR3 DNA is TGTGCCAGCAGTTACTCCGGGGTGCCTGAAGCTTTCTTT.

In this sample, this clone turned up once. CDR3 in amino acids: CAGELAGAQVEQFF. The CDR3 nucleotides read TGTGCCGGGGAACTAGCGGGAGCGCAGGTTGAGCAGTTCTTC. J is TRBJ2-1 and V is TRBV7-9; 11 positions match TRBD2. Germline loops: CDR1 SEHNR, CDR2 FQNEAQ (reference sequence). The CDR3 loop spans 14 amino acids. V was clipped by 11 bases and J by 9 bases; unmatched bases: 12.

The V gene is TRBV9, the J gene TRBJ1-2; TRBD1 matches 7 bases. The germline V gene has CDR1 SGDLS and CDR2 YYNGEE. This CDR3 is built from 15 residues. V shed 6 bases and J 6 bases; nucleotides not matched to a gene: 14. CDR3 loop: CASTSGAGGDHGYTF. CDR3 coding DNA: TGTGCCAGCACCTCCGGGGCAGGGGGTGATCATGGCTACACCTTC. The full variable domain, in which reference TRBV9 and TRBJ1-2 provide the parts outside the CDR3, is DSGVTQTPKHLITATGQRVTLRCSPRSGDLSVYWYQQSLDQGLQFLIQYYNGEERAKGNILERFSAQQFPDLHSELNLSSLELGDSALYFCASTSGAGGDHGYTFGSGTRLTVV.

V and J are TRBV6-1 and TRBJ1-2, with TRBD1 as a possible D gene (6 bases). The CDR3 length is 20 residues. Trimming took off 1 base at V and 5 bases at J, with 29 bases between the two ends. Per the germline V gene, CDR1 is MNHNS and CDR2 is SASEGT. This CDR3 reads CASSEEGWYRPGTIDYGYTF. The CDR3 nucleotides read TGTGCCAGCAGTGAAGAGGGCTGGTACAGGCCAGGGACAATTGATTATGGCTACACCTTC.

The V gene is TRBV30, the J gene TRBJ1-3, with 9 bases that match TRBD1. V trimming: 5 bases; J trimming: 1 base; junction bases outside the gene matches: 15. The CDR3 covers 18 residues. Looked up from germline, CDR1 is GTSNPN and CDR2 is SVGIG (reference sequence). The CDR3 here is CAWEKGGQGYLSGNTIYF. The DNA for the CDR3 is TGTGCCTGGGAAAAAGGGGGACAGGGTTATTTGTCTGGAAACACCATATATTTT.

The V and J genes are TRBV11-2 and TRBJ2-5; D possibly corresponds to TRBD1 (5 bases). The V gene lost 1 base and the J gene lost 4 bases, with 16 bases spanning the gap. CDR3 length: 16 amino acids. Germline V gene lookup returns CDR1 SGHAT and CDR2 FQNNGV. The CDR3 sequence: CASSLGQGVVRETQYF. CDR3 coding DNA: TGTGCCAGCAGCTTAGGTCAAGGGGTTGTCAGAGAGACCCAGTACTTC.

This CDR3 reads CASSQEGSWQPQHF. The CDR3 DNA reads TGTGCCAGCAGCCAGGAGGGGTCTTGGCAGCCCCAGCATTTT. V usage is TRBV14 and J usage is TRBJ1-5; TRBD1 is a possible D gene (5 bases). CDR1 and CDR2 (germline): SGHDN, FVKESK. The germline V and J ends were trimmed by 3 bases and 7 bases, with 13 bases remaining between them. This CDR3 spans 14 amino acids.

CDR3 sequence: CASSPYRGAEAFF. CDR3 sequence (DNA): TGTGCCAGCAGCCCGTACAGGGGGGCTGAAGCTTTCTTT. The chain combines TRBV11-3 with TRBJ1-1, with 8 bases lining up with TRBD1. J lost 6 bases, V lost 5 bases, and 5 bases had no gene match. Per germline, CDR1 SGHNT and CDR2 YENEEA. CDR3 length: 13 residues.

The V gene is TRBV21-1, the J gene TRBJ2-7; the D call TRBD2 from the table was never checked on the DNA. TRBV21-1 is described as a pseudogene. There are 17 residues in the CDR3. The CDR3 DNA is TGTGCCAGCAGCAAAATGGTAGGCGACTCCAGTTCCTTTGAGCAGTACTTC. Residues: CASSKMVGDSSSFEQYF.

V and J are TRBV18 and TRBJ2-3, with 12 bases lining up with TRBD2. CDR1 and CDR2 (germline): KGHSH, LQKENI. The CDR3 is made up of 16 amino acids. Trimming removed 3 bases from V and 2 bases from J; junction bases left unmatched: 3. The CDR3 nucleotides read TGTGCCAGCTCACCTTGGACTAGCGGGGTCACAGATACGCAGTATTTT. It is translated as CASSPWTSGVTDTQYF.

The chain is built from TRBV7-3 and TRBJ2-1, with 13 bases matching TRBD2. Per the germline V gene, CDR1 is SGHTA and CDR2 is FQGTGA. V lost 5 bases to trimming and J lost 7 bases; unmatched junction nucleotides: 5. The CDR3 has 15 residues. The CDR3 nucleotides are TGTGCCAGCAGCCGGACTAGCGGGAGTGATAATGAGCAGTTCTTC. Amino acid sequence: CASSRTSGSDNEQFF.

The V gene is TRBV2, the J gene TRBJ1-5, with D possibly matching TRBD1 (6 bases). The CDR3 has 16 amino acids. In germline, CDR1 is SNHLY, CDR2 FYNNEI. The V gene lost 3 bases and the J gene lost 2 bases, with 14 bases spanning the gap. The CDR3 sequence: CASSDRQARGNQPQHF. The DNA of the CDR3 is TGTGCCAGCAGTGACAGACAGGCAAGGGGCAATCAGCCCCAGCATTTT.